Here is one T cell receptor (beta chain) with its context. Generated by immunoSEQ multiplex PCR, the TCRdb table keeps only in-frame clones and is missing some. This table holds around 150,000 clones, 76% found once. This sample stems from a study of blood T cell repertoires in COVID-19. The CDR3 covers 15 residues. V trimming: 1 base; J trimming: 4 bases; junction bases outside the gene matches: 1. Germline V gene data show CDR1 as LNHDA and CDR2 as SQIVND (reference sequence). The receptor comes from a woman at least 80 years old with acute or convalescent COVID-19. This chain joins TRBV19 and TRBJ2-2; 9 bases fit TRBD2. Sequenced sample: peripheral blood. The CDR3 DNA reads TGTGCCAGTAGTATAGTAGCGGGGGTCACCGGGGAGCTGTTTTTT. Its protein product is CASSIVAGVTGELFF.